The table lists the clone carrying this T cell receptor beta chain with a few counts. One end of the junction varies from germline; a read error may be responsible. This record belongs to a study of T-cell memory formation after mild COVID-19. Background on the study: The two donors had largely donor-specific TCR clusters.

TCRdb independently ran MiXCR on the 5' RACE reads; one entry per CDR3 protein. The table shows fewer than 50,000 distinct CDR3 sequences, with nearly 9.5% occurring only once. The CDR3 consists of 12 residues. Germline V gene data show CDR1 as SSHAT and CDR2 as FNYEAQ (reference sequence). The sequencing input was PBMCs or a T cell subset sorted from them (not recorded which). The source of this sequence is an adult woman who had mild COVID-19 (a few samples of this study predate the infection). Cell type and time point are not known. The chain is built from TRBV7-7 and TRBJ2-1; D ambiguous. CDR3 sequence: CASSRIHNEQFF. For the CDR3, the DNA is TGTGCTAGCAGCCGGATCCACAATGAGCAGTTCTTC.